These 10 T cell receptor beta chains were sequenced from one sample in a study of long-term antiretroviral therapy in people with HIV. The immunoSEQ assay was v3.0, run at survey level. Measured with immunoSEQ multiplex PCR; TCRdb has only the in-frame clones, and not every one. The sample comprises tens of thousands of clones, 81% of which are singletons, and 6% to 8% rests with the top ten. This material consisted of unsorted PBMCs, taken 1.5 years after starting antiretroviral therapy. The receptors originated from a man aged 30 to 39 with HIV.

The CDR3 DNA reads TGTGCCAGCTCACCAGGCACAGATACGCAGTATTTT. Encoded protein: CASSPGTDTQYF. V gene TRBV18 combines with J gene TRBJ2-3; D ambiguous. This CDR3 comprises 12 residues. CDR1 is KGHSH and CDR2 is LQKENI in the germline V gene. V was shortened by 2 bases and J by 1 base, with 1 base between the two germline ends.

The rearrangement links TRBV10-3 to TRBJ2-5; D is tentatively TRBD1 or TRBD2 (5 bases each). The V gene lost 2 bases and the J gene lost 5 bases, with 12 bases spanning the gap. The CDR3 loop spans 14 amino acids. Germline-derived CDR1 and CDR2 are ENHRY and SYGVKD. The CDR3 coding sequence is TGTGCCATCAGTGAGGCAGGGACGGCGGAGACCCAGTACTTC. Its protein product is CAISEAGTAETQYF.

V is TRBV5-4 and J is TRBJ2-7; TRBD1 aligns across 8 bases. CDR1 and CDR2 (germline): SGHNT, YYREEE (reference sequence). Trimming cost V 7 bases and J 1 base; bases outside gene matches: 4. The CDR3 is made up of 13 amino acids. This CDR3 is CASRGQGSYEQYF. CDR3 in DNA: TGTGCCAGCCGAGGACAGGGATCCTACGAGCAGTACTTC.

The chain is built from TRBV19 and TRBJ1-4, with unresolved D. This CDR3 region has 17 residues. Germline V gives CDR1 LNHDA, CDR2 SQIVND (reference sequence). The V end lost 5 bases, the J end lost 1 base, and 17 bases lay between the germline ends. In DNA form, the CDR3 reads TGTGCCAGTAGTGCGCAGGCCGGCGGAGTAACTAATGAAAAACTGTTTTTT. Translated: CASSAQAGGVTNEKLFF.

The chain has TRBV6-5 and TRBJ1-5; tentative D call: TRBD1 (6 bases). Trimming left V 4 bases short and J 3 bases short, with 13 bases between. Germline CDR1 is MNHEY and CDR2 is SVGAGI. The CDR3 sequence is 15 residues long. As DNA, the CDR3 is TGTGCCAGCAGTTCAATGACAGGTCCCAATCAGCCCCAGCATTTT. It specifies CASSSMTGPNQPQHF.

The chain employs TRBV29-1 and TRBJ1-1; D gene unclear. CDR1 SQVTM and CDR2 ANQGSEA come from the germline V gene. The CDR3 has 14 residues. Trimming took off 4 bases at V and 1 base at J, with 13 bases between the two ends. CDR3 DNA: TGCAGCGTTGGTCGAAGGCGAAGGAACACTGAAGCTTTCTTT. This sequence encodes CSVGRRRRNTEAFF.

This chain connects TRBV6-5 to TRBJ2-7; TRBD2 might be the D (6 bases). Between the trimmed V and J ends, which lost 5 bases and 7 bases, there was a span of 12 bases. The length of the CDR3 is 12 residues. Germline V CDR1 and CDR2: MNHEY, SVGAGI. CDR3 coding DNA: TGTGCCAGCAGTACCGGACGGGGGGAGCAGTACTTC. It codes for CASSTGRGEQYF.

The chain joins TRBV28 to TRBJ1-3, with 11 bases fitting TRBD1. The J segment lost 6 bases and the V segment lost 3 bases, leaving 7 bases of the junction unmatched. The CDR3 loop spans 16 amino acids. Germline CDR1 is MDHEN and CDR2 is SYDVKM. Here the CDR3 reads CASSFYGQGAENTIYF. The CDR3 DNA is TGTGCCAGCAGTTTCTACGGACAGGGGGCGGAAAACACCATATATTTT.

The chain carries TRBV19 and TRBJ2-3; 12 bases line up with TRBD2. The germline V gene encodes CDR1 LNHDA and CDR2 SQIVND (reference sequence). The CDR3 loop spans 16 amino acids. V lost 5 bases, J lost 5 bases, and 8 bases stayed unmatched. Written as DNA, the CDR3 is TGTGCCAGTAGTTCCCGGACTAGCGGGACTATAGATACGCAGTATTTT. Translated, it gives CASSSRTSGTIDTQYF.

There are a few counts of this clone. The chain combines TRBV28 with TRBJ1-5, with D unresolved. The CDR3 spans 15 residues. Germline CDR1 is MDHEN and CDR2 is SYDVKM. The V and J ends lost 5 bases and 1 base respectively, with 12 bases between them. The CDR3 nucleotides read TGTGCCAGCAGTCCATGGGGAGTAAGCAATCAGCCCCAGCATTTT. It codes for CASSPWGVSNQPQHF.